Listed here are 30 T cell receptor beta chains from one sample, sequenced in a study of memory B cells and T cells in multiple sclerosis (dated by TCRdb to the late 2010s). Libraries were built with the immunoSEQ multiplex PCR assay. Here the immuneACCESS table is served through TCRdb, limited to in-frame sequences with V and J called. Missing clones are a known gap in these copies; in checked studies unresolved V genes cover under half, and the rest lacks a known reason. A total of about 470 clones appear in this sample, 79% of them only once. The ten top clones hold approximately 9% of the sample. Specimen: brain tissue. The receptors shown here come from a human donor with multiple sclerosis.

The chain couples TRBV10-3 to TRBJ2-1, with a tentative D call TRBD1 (6 bases). Trimming stripped 0 bases from V and 7 bases from J, with 16 bases between. The CDR3 is made up of 16 amino acids. Germline V gene data show CDR1 as ENHRY and CDR2 as SYGVKD. CDR3 loop: CAISESGQTLRNEQFF. The CDR3 nucleotides are TGTGCCATCAGTGAGTCAGGACAGACCCTTAGGAATGAGCAGTTCTTC.

V gene TRBV5-1 combines with J gene TRBJ2-3; 10 bases fit TRBD2. V lost 4 bases, J lost 2 bases, and 10 bases stayed unmatched. Germline V gene data show CDR1 as SGHRS and CDR2 as YFSETQ. The CDR3 loop spans 17 amino acids. The CDR3: CASSPEGSGGFTDTQYF. CDR3 coding DNA: TGCGCCAGCAGCCCCGAGGGTAGCGGGGGGTTCACAGATACGCAGTATTTT.

The rearrangement uses TRBV9 and TRBJ1-2; 7 nucleotides line up with TRBD1. Trimming cost V 0 bases and J 6 bases; bases outside gene matches: 8. Germline CDR1 is SGDLS and CDR2 is YYNGEE. This CDR3 spans 15 amino acids. CDR3 region: CASSVAWTGGDGYTF. Here the CDR3 DNA reads TGTGCCAGCAGCGTAGCTTGGACAGGCGGGGATGGCTACACCTTC.

The V gene is TRBV2, the J gene TRBJ1-2; D remains unclear. Trimming removed 6 bases from V and 1 base from J, with 9 bases in between. The CDR3 totals 13 residues. Germline V gene lookup returns CDR1 SNHLY and CDR2 FYNNEI. The CDR3 loop is CASRDYSNYGYTF. DNA for the CDR3: TGTGCCAGCAGGGATTACAGTAACTATGGCTACACCTTC.

CDR3 sequence: CHQGYGYTF. The CDR3 DNA follows: TGCCACCAGGGCTATGGCTACACCTTC. The rearrangement links TRBV20-1 to TRBJ1-2; the D gene is possibly TRBD1 (5 bases). The CDR3 is made up of 9 amino acids. The V gene's germline CDR1 is DFQATT and CDR2 SNEGSKA (reference sequence).

The chain recombines TRBV5-6 with TRBJ1-1; unclear D gene. This CDR3 has 12 residues. V gave up 1 base and J gave up 10 bases, with 11 bases separating them. Germline CDR1 SGHDT, CDR2 YYEEEE. CDR3 in DNA: TGTGCCAGCAGCTTGAGGGTGGAGGGAGCTTTCTTT. This codes for CASSLRVEGAFF.

This clone was seen more than once but under ten times. V gene TRBV14 combines with J gene TRBJ1-4, with D unclear. Germline V gene lookup returns CDR1 SGHDN and CDR2 FVKESK. This CDR3 comprises 14 residues. Trimming pared 5 bases from V and 3 bases from J, leaving 10 bases between. In DNA form, the CDR3 reads TGTGCCAGCAGCAAAGGGAGGGCTAATGAAAAACTGTTTTTT. Translated, it gives CASSKGRANEKLFF.

This clone occurred once. The rearrangement joins TRBV30 to TRBJ1-5; D might be TRBD1 (5 bases). CDR1 is GTSNPN, CDR2 SVGIG, per germline (reference sequence). V was trimmed by 0 bases and J by 2 bases, leaving 14 bases between them. The CDR3 contains 16 residues. CDR3 sequence reads: CAWSVRAGRGNQPQHF. The CDR3, as DNA: TGTGCCTGGAGTGTAAGGGCAGGGCGCGGCAATCAGCCCCAGCATTTT.

The chain carries TRBV18 and TRBJ2-5, with TRBD1 identical over 9 bases. The V and J ends lost 6 bases and 1 base, in that order; junction bases with no gene match: 12. Per germline, CDR1 KGHSH and CDR2 LQKENI. The CDR3 runs to 17 residues. The CDR3: CASSTNFKGQGQETQYF. CDR3 sequence (DNA): TGTGCCAGCTCCACCAACTTTAAGGGACAGGGCCAAGAGACCCAGTACTTC.

This chain uses TRBV5-6 with TRBJ1-2; the match to TRBD1 covers 8 bases. Germline V lookup: CDR1 SGHDT, CDR2 YYEEEE. Losses at the gene ends were 4 bases for V and 6 bases for J; bases not matched to a gene: 5. The CDR3 covers 13 residues. The CDR3 loop is CASSMTGEHGYTF. CDR3 sequence (DNA): TGTGCCAGCAGCATGACAGGGGAGCATGGCTACACCTTC.

The CDR3 DNA sequence: TGTGCCTTGTACAGGGATAATTCACCCCTCCACTTT. Residues: CALYRDNSPLHF. The chain couples TRBV30 to TRBJ1-6, with D perhaps matching TRBD1 (6 bases). V lost 7 bases and J 5 bases, leaving 9 bases between the germline ends. The CDR3 is 12 residues long. Germline assignment: CDR1 GTSNPN and CDR2 SVGIG (reference sequence).

Here the CDR3 DNA reads TGTGCCAGCAGTGAACTAGGAGTAGCGGGTGCCTACGAGCAGTACTTC. Residues: CASSELGVAGAYEQYF. The chain employs TRBV2 and TRBJ2-7, with TRBD2 matching 7 bases. This CDR3 comprises 16 residues. Unmatched junction bases numbered 9, after V lost 2 bases and J lost 2 bases. The germline gives CDR1 SNHLY, CDR2 FYNNEI. Filled out from reference TRBV2 and TRBJ2-7, the complete variable domain reads EPEVTQTPSHQVTQMGQEVILRCVPISNHLYFYWYRQILGQKVEFLVSFYNNEISEKSEIFDDQFSVERPDGSNFTLKIRSTKLEDSAMYFCASSELGVAGAYEQYFGPGTRLTVT.

This clone was seen once. V usage is TRBV30 and J usage is TRBJ2-3; TRBD2 matches at 9 bases. The CDR3 has 14 amino acids. From germline, CDR1 is GTSNPN and CDR2 SVGIG (reference sequence). V shed 7 bases, J shed 5 bases, and the junction held 10 bases outside the gene matches. Here the CDR3 reads CAFGPSGIGDTQYF. CDR3 bases: TGTGCCTTTGGGCCTAGCGGGATTGGAGATACGCAGTATTTT. Complete variable domain (other parts from reference TRBV30 and TRBJ2-3): SQTIHQWPATLVQPVGSPLSLECTVEGTSNPNLYWYRQAAGRGLQLLFYSVGIGQISSEVPQNLSASRPQDRQFILSSKKLLLSDSGFYLCAFGPSGIGDTQYFGPGTRLTVL.

The rearrangement links TRBV6-1 to TRBJ2-7, with D perhaps matching TRBD2 (6 bases). The germline V and J ends were trimmed by 4 bases and 5 bases, with 18 bases remaining between them. The CDR3 consists of 15 residues. Germline lookup yields CDR1 MNHNS and CDR2 SASEGT. CDR3 DNA sequence: TGTGCCAGCAGTGTGGGCCTTAGCGGCCGGGACGAGCAGTACTTC. Encoded protein: CASSVGLSGRDEQYF.

V is TRBV11-2 and J is TRBJ2-2; D is perhaps TRBD2 (5 bases). There are 17 residues in the CDR3. Germline CDR1 and CDR2: SGHAT and FQNNGV. Trimming left V 1 base short and J 1 base short, with 13 bases between. CDR3 in amino acids: CASSLVTRAGNTGELFF. The CDR3 DNA follows: TGTGCCAGCAGCTTAGTCACGCGGGCAGGGAACACCGGGGAGCTGTTTTTT.

This clone was observed a handful of times. This CDR3 is CASSSKRANEKLFF. In nucleotides, the CDR3 is TGTGCCAGCAGCTCAAAACGGGCTAATGAAAAACTGTTTTTT. The chain joins TRBV7-2 to TRBJ1-4; the D is unclear. Germline CDR1 is SGHTA and CDR2 is FQGNSA. V shed 4 bases and J shed 3 bases, with 9 bases lying between them. This CDR3 has 14 amino acids. Complete variable domain (other parts from reference TRBV7-2 and TRBJ1-4): GAGVSQSPSNKVTEKGKDVELRCDPISGHTALYWYRQSLGQGLEFLIYFQGNSAPDKSGLPSDRFSAERTGGSVSTLTIQRTQQEDSAVYLCASSSKRANEKLFFGSGTQLSVL.

The rearrangement links TRBV7-6 to TRBJ2-3; 7 bases line up with TRBD1. J gave up 0 bases and V 6 bases, and 12 bases lay outside the gene matches. This CDR3 is built from 17 residues. Looked up from germline, CDR1 is SGHVS and CDR2 is FNYEAQ. CDR3 sequence reads: CASRGSATGESTDTQYF. The CDR3 region has the DNA TGTGCCAGCAGGGGCAGCGCCACAGGGGAAAGCACAGATACGCAGTATTTT.

This clone was seen just once. The chain joins TRBV6-8 to TRBJ2-5; D is unresolved. The DNA end favors TRBJ2-7, so the J call may be wrong. Germline V CDR1 and CDR2: MNHGY, SAAAGT. This CDR3 has 13 residues. The CDR3 nucleotides are TGTGCCAGCAGTTACGGGCGCGACTACGAGCAGTACTTC. This sequence encodes CASSYGRDYEQYF.

The rearrangement uses TRBV6-1 and TRBJ2-7, with a possible D match to TRBD1 (6 bases). V lost 8 bases to trimming and J lost 6 bases, with 14 bases between them. Germline V gene lookup returns CDR1 MNHNS and CDR2 SASEGT. This CDR3 is built from 12 residues. The CDR3 protein is CASGGTGFEQYF. The CDR3, as DNA: TGTGCCAGCGGCGGTACAGGGTTCGAGCAGTACTTC.

This rearrangement joins TRBV28 to TRBJ1-2; possibly TRBD1 for D (6 bases). Trimming shortened V by 2 bases and J by 8 bases, and 15 bases separated the two germline ends. The CDR3 contains 14 residues. CDR1 is MDHEN and CDR2 is SYDVKM in the germline V gene. The chain's CDR3 is CASSLRHRDGGYTF. The CDR3 DNA follows: TGTGCCAGCAGTTTACGGCACAGGGATGGCGGCTACACCTTC.

In its sample, this clone was seen once. The V and J genes are TRBV7-8 and TRBJ2-5; 11 nucleotides align to TRBD1. TRBJ2-7 explains the end of the DNA better; the J call may be wrong. The CDR3 extends over 18 amino acids. CDR1 is SGHVS, CDR2 FQNEAQ, per germline. The chain's CDR3 is CASSPRAGQGANSYEQYF. CDR3 DNA sequence: TGTGCCAGCAGCCCTAGGGCTGGACAGGGGGCGAACTCCTACGAGCAGTACTTC.

V usage is TRBV6-1 and J usage is TRBJ1-2; unclear D gene. The ends were cut back, 4 bases at V and 8 bases at J, with 11 bases in the middle. The CDR3 is 12 residues long. The germline V gene has CDR1 MNHNS and CDR2 SASEGT. DNA for the CDR3: TGTGCCAGCAGTGGGTTCTTCGGGGGCTACACCTTC. It translates to CASSGFFGGYTF.

The chain recombines TRBV7-2 with TRBJ1-5; TRBD1 agrees at 7 bases. Germline values: CDR1 SGHTA, CDR2 FQGNSA. Losses at the gene ends were 5 bases for V and 2 bases for J; bases not matched to a gene: 9. This CDR3 has 16 residues. The CDR3: CASSRQGGWGNQPQHF. The DNA for the CDR3 is TGTGCCAGCAGCCGACAGGGAGGTTGGGGCAATCAGCCCCAGCATTTT.

The rearrangement links TRBV19 to TRBJ2-5; 10 bases align to TRBD1. The germline V gene has CDR1 LNHDA and CDR2 SQIVND (reference sequence). The V and J ends lost 5 bases and 2 bases, in that order; junction bases with no gene match: 5. The CDR3 totals 15 residues. Here the CDR3 DNA reads TGTGCCAGTAGTTGGGACAGGGGCCGACAAGAGACCCAGTACTTC. Translating it yields CASSWDRGRQETQYF.

This chain connects TRBV6-1 to TRBJ1-3; 8 nucleotides line up with TRBD1. The length of the CDR3 is 16 residues. The germline CDR1 and CDR2 sequences are MNHNS and SASEGT. The trim removed 4 bases at V and 3 bases at J, leaving 8 bases unmatched. The CDR3 loop is CASSGYRGEGGNTIYF. For the CDR3, the DNA is TGTGCCAGCAGTGGATACAGGGGGGAGGGTGGAAACACCATATATTTT.

The rearrangement uses TRBV29-1 and TRBJ2-7; D perhaps matches TRBD1 (5 bases). CDR3 length: 12 residues. Trimming took off 7 bases at V and 3 bases at J, with 13 bases between the two ends. Germline values: CDR1 SQVTM, CDR2 ANQGSEA. The CDR3 protein is CSGGTQGYEQYF. The CDR3 DNA reads as TGCAGCGGAGGTACTCAGGGCTACGAGCAGTACTTC.

The V and J genes are TRBV7-2 and TRBJ2-3, with a weak D call TRBD1 (7 bases). The CDR3 consists of 17 residues. CDR1 is SGHTA, CDR2 FQGNSA, per germline. The V and J ends lost 1 base and 5 bases respectively, with 19 bases between them. The CDR3 here is CASSLGGGGTLGDTQYF. The CDR3 bases are TGTGCCAGCAGCTTAGGAGGGGGCGGGACCCTGGGAGATACGCAGTATTTT.

This chain uses TRBV7-6 with TRBJ1-5, with D perhaps matching TRBD1 (6 bases). Per the germline V gene, CDR1 is SGHVS and CDR2 is FNYEAQ. The CDR3 runs 14 residues. Trimming cost V 5 bases and J 7 bases, with 15 bases left between them. CDR3 sequence reads: CASSPLGTSQPQHF. CDR3 in DNA: TGTGCCAGCAGCCCCCTCGGGACATCCCAGCCCCAGCATTTT.

The genes are TRBV7-3 and TRBJ2-5, with D possibly matching TRBD2 (6 bases). This CDR3 has 13 residues. V lost 5 bases, J lost 2 bases, and 9 bases lay in between. Per the germline V gene, CDR1 is SGHTA and CDR2 is FQGTGA. CDR3 residues: CASSMTRQETQYF. Here the CDR3 DNA reads TGTGCCAGCAGCATGACTAGACAAGAGACCCAGTACTTC.

The V gene is TRBV19, the J gene TRBJ1-5, with D possibly matching TRBD1 (6 bases). The V and J ends lost 3 bases and 4 bases respectively, with 10 bases between them. The germline gives CDR1 LNHDA, CDR2 SQIVND (reference sequence). CDR3 size: 14 residues. The CDR3, as DNA: TGTGCCAGTAGTATTTCAGGGGAAAATCAGCCCCAGCATTTT. The encoded protein is CASSISGENQPQHF.